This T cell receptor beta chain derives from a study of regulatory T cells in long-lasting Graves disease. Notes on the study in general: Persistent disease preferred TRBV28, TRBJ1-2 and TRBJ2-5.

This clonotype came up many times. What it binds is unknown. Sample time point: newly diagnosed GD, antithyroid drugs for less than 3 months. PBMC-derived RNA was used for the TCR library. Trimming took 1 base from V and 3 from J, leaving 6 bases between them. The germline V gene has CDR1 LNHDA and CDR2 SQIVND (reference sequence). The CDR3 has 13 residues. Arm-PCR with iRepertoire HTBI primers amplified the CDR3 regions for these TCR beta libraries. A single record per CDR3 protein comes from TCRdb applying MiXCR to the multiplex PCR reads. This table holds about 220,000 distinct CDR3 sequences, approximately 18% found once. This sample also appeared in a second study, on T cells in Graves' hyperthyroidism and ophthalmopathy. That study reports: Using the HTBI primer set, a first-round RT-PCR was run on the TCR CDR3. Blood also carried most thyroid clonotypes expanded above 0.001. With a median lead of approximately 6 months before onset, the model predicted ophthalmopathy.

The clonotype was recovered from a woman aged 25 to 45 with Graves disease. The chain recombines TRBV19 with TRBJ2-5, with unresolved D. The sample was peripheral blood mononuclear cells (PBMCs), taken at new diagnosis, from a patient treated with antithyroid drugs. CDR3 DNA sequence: TGTGCCAGTAGTATAGCAAGGGAAGAGACCCAGTACTTC. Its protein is CASSIAREETQYF.